This passage covers 27 T cell receptor beta chains from one sample sequenced in a study of cytomegalovirus exposure and HLA in healthy donors. Use of 60 Vbeta and 13 Jbeta primers characterized the PCR. The table came from immunoSEQ multiplex PCR; TCRdb's copy has only in-frame clones and leaves some out. Here the sample spans roughly 250,000 clones, just over 70% being singletons. Material for sequencing was PBMCs. Source of these receptors: a female donor in good health and CMV-seronegative.

The chain employs TRBV5-1 and TRBJ2-5; 11 bases align to TRBD1. The J call may be faulty, since TRBJ2-7 better matches the DNA end. The CDR3 is 15 amino acids. In germline, CDR1 is SGHRS, CDR2 YFSETQ. The CDR3 loop reads CASSPRTGGLYEQYF. DNA of the CDR3: TGCGCCAGCAGCCCCAGGACAGGGGGCCTCTACGAGCAGTACTTC.

The J gene is TRBJ2-1, the V gene TRBV18; D gene unclear. The CDR3 is made up of 12 amino acids. Germline V gene lookup returns CDR1 KGHSH and CDR2 LQKENI. V dropped 6 bases and J dropped 8 bases, with 11 bases sitting between them. The CDR3 nucleotides are TGTGCCAGCTCTAGAGGTGGCGATGAGCAGTTCTTC. Translating gives CASSRGGDEQFF.

The V gene is TRBV28, the J gene TRBJ2-2; a weak D match, TRBD1 (6 bases). The CDR3 runs 15 residues. V dropped 2 bases and J dropped 1 base, with 8 bases sitting between them. From germline, CDR1 is MDHEN and CDR2 SYDVKM. The CDR3: CASSLMDRNTGELFF. CDR3 DNA sequence: TGTGCCAGCAGTTTAATGGACAGGAACACCGGGGAGCTGTTTTTT. Complete variable domain (other parts from reference TRBV28 and TRBJ2-2): DVKVTQSSRYLVKRTGEKVFLECVQDMDHENMFWYRQDPGLGLRLIYFSYDVKMKEKGDIPEGYSVSREKKERFSLILESASTNQTSMYLCASSLMDRNTGELFFGEGSRLTVL.

This clone was seen a handful of times. This chain uses TRBV10-1 with TRBJ2-3; D possibly corresponds to TRBD1 (5 bases). CDR1 is WNHNN and CDR2 is SYGVQD in the germline V gene (reference sequence). The CDR3 is made up of 14 amino acids. The ends were cut back, 5 bases at V and 0 bases at J, with 9 bases in the middle. For the CDR3, the DNA is TGCGCCAGCAGTCCGGACACGAGCACAGATACGCAGTATTTT. This encodes CASSPDTSTDTQYF.

The chain joins TRBV2 to TRBJ2-7, with TRBD2 matching 12 bases. CDR3 size: 13 residues. V shed 10 bases, J shed 1 base, and the junction held 2 bases outside the gene matches. CDR1 and CDR2 (germline): SNHLY, FYNNEI. CDR3 sequence: CATGLAGSYEQYF. The DNA for the CDR3 is TGTGCCACAGGACTAGCGGGGTCCTACGAGCAGTACTTC.

The chain links TRBV18 to TRBJ1-5; 7 bases fit TRBD1. The CDR3 runs to 13 residues. The junction had 5 bases not matched to a gene; V was cut back by 8 bases and J by 4 bases. Germline V gene sequence: CDR1 KGHSH, CDR2 LQKENI. CDR3 nucleotides: TGTGCCAGCACTAGGGGGCTAAATCAGCCCCAGCATTTT. This sequence encodes CASTRGLNQPQHF.

The CDR3 reads CASSLARGTRWANEQFF. CDR3 nucleotide sequence: TGTGCCAGCAGCTTGGCAAGGGGGACTAGGTGGGCGAATGAGCAGTTCTTC. The V gene is TRBV5-6, the J gene TRBJ2-1, with TRBD2 matching over 8 bases. The junction had 12 bases not matched to a gene; V was cut back by 0 bases and J by 7 bases. Germline V lookup: CDR1 SGHDT, CDR2 YYEEEE. The CDR3 spans 17 residues.

This clone was detected a few times. The chain is built from TRBV5-5 and TRBJ1-1; perhaps TRBD1 as D (6 bases). Germline CDR1 SGHKS, CDR2 YYEKEE (reference sequence). CDR3 length: 16 residues. V shed 3 bases and J shed 2 bases, with 17 bases lying between them. The CDR3 DNA reads TGTGCCAGCAGCTCCCCAAACAGGGAAATCAACACTGAAGCTTTCTTT. Residues: CASSSPNREINTEAFF.

This chain links TRBV19 with TRBJ1-5; D gene unclear. V was pared by 1 base and J by 7 bases, with 8 bases between. The V gene's germline CDR1 is LNHDA and CDR2 SQIVND (reference sequence). CDR3 length: 13 amino acids. In nucleotides, the CDR3 is TGTGCCAGTAGTATAGGGGCAGGCCAGCCCCAGCATTTT. Protein sequence: CASSIGAGQPQHF.

The chain links TRBV19 to TRBJ1-2; 9 nucleotides match TRBD1. The CDR3 runs 13 residues. Germline CDR1 LNHDA, CDR2 SQIVND (reference sequence). V was pared by 6 bases and J by 6 bases, with 5 bases of the junction left unmatched. For the CDR3, the DNA is TGTGCCAGTAGAACGGACAGGGGAGATGGCTACACCTTC. It yields the protein CASRTDRGDGYTF. Looking up the rest from reference TRBV19 and TRBJ1-2 gives the full variable domain: DGGITQSPKYLFRKEGQNVTLSCEQNLNHDAMYWYRQDPGQGLRLIYYSQIVNDFQKGDIAEGYSVSREKKESFPLTVTSAQKNPTAFYLCASRTDRGDGYTFGSGTRLTVV.

This chain links TRBV21-1 with TRBJ2-2; the table's TRBD1 call for D was not verified on the DNA. TRBV21-1 is marked as a pseudogene. The CDR3 contains 19 residues. CDR3 region: CASSKVGETGDGKAGELFF. Here the CDR3 DNA reads TGTGCCAGCAGCAAAGTAGGGGAGACAGGGGATGGAAAGGCCGGGGAGCTGTTTTTT.

The V gene is TRBV7-2, the J gene TRBJ2-5; 7 bases match TRBD1. The tail of the sequence fits TRBJ2-7 better, so the J call may be wrong. The CDR3 is made up of 14 amino acids. CDR1 SGHTA and CDR2 FQGNSA come from the germline V gene. The CDR3 DNA is TGTGCCAGCAGACCCCGGGACAGTTCCTACGAGCAGTACTTC. It yields the protein CASRPRDSSYEQYF.

The gene calls are TRBV30 and TRBJ2-1, with 9 nucleotides matching TRBD2. Trimming at V came to 2 bases and at J to 4 bases, leaving 12 bases not matched to a gene. CDR1 GTSNPN and CDR2 SVGIG come from the germline V gene (reference sequence). This CDR3 is built from 17 residues. CDR3 sequence: CAWSTGTSPPSYNEQFF. The CDR3 DNA sequence: TGTGCCTGGAGTACCGGGACTAGCCCCCCATCTTACAATGAGCAGTTCTTC.

Here the CDR3 DNA reads TGTGCCAGCAGTTCCACCGGTGGCCAAGAGACCCAGTACTTC. It codes for CASSSTGGQETQYF. V gene TRBV7-9 combines with J gene TRBJ2-5; D is unclear. CDR3 length: 14 amino acids. Per germline, CDR1 SEHNR and CDR2 FQNEAQ (reference sequence). The germline V and J ends were trimmed by 6 bases and 1 base, with 12 bases remaining between them.

This clone occurred a few times. The chain has TRBV19 and TRBJ2-3; perhaps TRBD2 as D (6 bases). The V gene's germline CDR1 is LNHDA and CDR2 SQIVND (reference sequence). The V gene lost 0 bases and the J gene lost 6 bases, with 16 bases spanning the gap. This CDR3 has 16 residues. CDR3 loop: CASSIDPGARTDTQYF. The CDR3 nucleotides read TGTGCCAGTAGTATAGATCCGGGAGCTAGGACGGATACGCAGTATTTT.

The chain is built from TRBV14 and TRBJ2-2; no clear D. Trimming cost V 4 bases and J 6 bases, with 6 bases left between them. From germline, CDR1 is SGHDN and CDR2 FVKESK. This CDR3 is built from 12 residues. The DNA for the CDR3 is TGTGCCAGCAGCCGGCCATCCGGGGAGCTGTTTTTT. Protein: CASSRPSGELFF.

The genes are TRBV4-1 and TRBJ2-6; no reliable D call. Looked up from germline, CDR1 is MGHRA and CDR2 is YSYEKL. Trimming removed 4 bases at V and 0 bases at J, with 16 bases between. The CDR3 spans 18 residues. CDR3 DNA: TGCGCCAGCAGCCGAGTTGGCGGAAAGTACTCTGGGGCCAACGTCCTGACTTTC. It is translated as CASSRVGGKYSGANVLTF.

The gene calls are TRBV7-9 and TRBJ1-1, with 7 bases that match TRBD1. Germline V CDR1 and CDR2: SEHNR, FQNEAQ (reference sequence). CDR3 length equals 14 residues. With 7 bases clipped from V and 2 bases from J, the junction kept 7 bases outside the gene matches. The CDR3 DNA reads as TGTGCCAGCACCGTGAAGGGGGCAAACACTGAAGCTTTCTTT. Protein: CASTVKGANTEAFF.

The chain is built from TRBV11-1 and TRBJ2-5, with TRBD2 identical over 13 bases. With the DNA end fitting TRBJ2-7 better, the J assignment may be wrong. This CDR3 region has 16 residues. CDR1 is SGHAT, CDR2 FQDESV, per germline (reference sequence). CDR3 sequence reads: CASSSRLAGGTVEQYF. CDR3 DNA: TGTGCCAGCAGTTCCCGACTAGCGGGAGGCACCGTCGAGCAGTACTTC.

The V and J genes are TRBV5-6 and TRBJ2-1, with D perhaps TRBD2 (6 bases). This CDR3 has 13 residues. Deletions cut 4 bases from V and 6 bases from J, with 11 bases between. Looked up from germline, CDR1 is SGHDT and CDR2 is YYEEEE. The CDR3 loop is CASSPGLTNEQFF. CDR3 coding DNA: TGTGCCAGCAGCCCGGGACTTACCAATGAGCAGTTCTTC. Using reference TRBV5-6 and TRBJ2-1 for the parts outside the CDR3, the full variable domain is DAGVTQSPTHLIKTRGQQVTLRCSPKSGHDTVSWYQQALGQGPQFIFQYYEEEERQRGNFPDRFSGHQFPNYSSELNVNALLLGDSALYLCASSPGLTNEQFFGPGTRLTVL.

This chain uses TRBV7-9 with TRBJ1-3, with D maybe TRBD1 (6 bases). The V gene's germline CDR1 is SEHNR and CDR2 FQNEAQ (reference sequence). The CDR3 spans 17 residues. V was trimmed by 8 bases and J by 1 base, leaving 21 bases between them. CDR3 bases: TGTGCCAGCTTCCAGCCACAGGGAAAACTGTCTGGAAACACCATATATTTT. Amino acid sequence: CASFQPQGKLSGNTIYF.

The rearrangement links TRBV6-5 to TRBJ2-7; D perhaps matches TRBD2 (5 bases). CDR3 size: 11 residues. CDR1 is MNHEY, CDR2 SVGAGI, per germline. V was cut by 7 bases and J by 5 bases, with 9 bases left in between. CDR3 sequence reads: CASTGLDEQYF. Written as DNA, the CDR3 is TGTGCCAGCACCGGACTCGACGAGCAGTACTTC.

This chain connects TRBV28 to TRBJ1-5; D perhaps matches TRBD1 (5 bases). Germline CDR1 reads MDHEN; CDR2 reads SYDVKM. The CDR3 has 16 amino acids. Trimming shortened V by 5 bases and J by 0 bases, and 14 bases separated the two germline ends. CDR3: CASSEKTAYSNQPQHF. The CDR3 DNA reads TGTGCCAGCAGTGAAAAGACAGCTTATAGCAATCAGCCCCAGCATTTT.

The chain recombines TRBV6-1 with TRBJ1-1, with 8 bases identical to TRBD1. With 3 bases clipped from V and 1 base from J, the junction kept 13 bases outside the gene matches. This CDR3 contains 18 residues. The V gene's germline CDR1 is MNHNS and CDR2 SASEGT. The CDR3 DNA reads as TGTGCCAGCAGTGATTTCCGGGACAGGAGAAGGGAGAACACTGAAGCTTTCTTT. As protein: CASSDFRDRRRENTEAFF.

The rearrangement links TRBV2 to TRBJ2-5; the D is unclear. Trimming took 4 bases from V and 4 from J, leaving 13 bases between them. CDR3 length: 14 residues. The germline CDR1 and CDR2 sequences are SNHLY and FYNNEI. CDR3 nucleotide sequence: TGTGCCAGCAGTGTCGTGAGCCCTCGAGAGACCCAGTACTTC. It yields the protein CASSVVSPRETQYF.

This chain links TRBV5-4 with TRBJ2-5, with TRBD1 identical over 8 bases. There are 14 residues in the CDR3. After removal of 2 bases from V and 2 bases from J, the junction contained 2 bases not matched to a gene. Germline-derived CDR1 and CDR2 are SGHNT and YYREEE (reference sequence). In DNA form, the CDR3 reads TGTGCCAGCAGCTTCGGACAGGGTCAAGAGACCCAGTACTTC. The encoded protein is CASSFGQGQETQYF.

The sample holds a few counts of this clone. The chain carries TRBV9 and TRBJ1-6; no firm D call. V shed 0 bases and J shed 6 bases, with 10 bases lying between them. Germline CDR1 reads SGDLS; CDR2 reads YYNGEE. This CDR3 region has 15 residues. The DNA for the CDR3 is TGTGCCAGCAGCGTAGGGACGGGGTTTAATTCACCCCTCCACTTT. Translation gives CASSVGTGFNSPLHF.